This T cell receptor (beta chain) appears in the sequencing data of a study of T cells in women clearing cervical HPV infection. V was shortened by 3 bases and J by 2 bases, with 8 bases between the two germline ends. Germline V lookup: CDR1 DFQATT, CDR2 SNEGSKA (reference sequence). The CDR3 loop spans 13 amino acids. Generated by immunoSEQ multiplex PCR, the TCRdb table keeps only in-frame clones and is missing some. Its listing shows 40,000 to 60,000 clones. Remarks on this clone: From the germline J gene comes the end of the CDR3, since the read stops 3 residues before it.

This chain links TRBV20-1 with TRBJ1-5; possible D gene TRBD1, 5 bases. The source is a woman aged 18 to 75 with a cervical HPV16 infection that either progressed to CIN3+ or cleared (not recorded which). The specimen sequenced was blood buffy coat. Partial CDR3 DNA: TGCAGTGCTAGCCCAGGGCGCAATCAGCCC. This sequence encodes CSASPGRNQP. The whole CDR3 is CSASPGRNQPQHF.